This passage covers 8 T cell receptor beta chains from one sample sequenced in a study of technical replicates of blood from a handful of donors. Sequencing used immunoSEQ multiplex PCR; TCRdb keeps in-frame clones, though not all of them. The table records under 90,000 clones, about 98% of them present only once. Input material: T cells isolated from PBMCs. These receptor sequences come from a human donor in good health.

The CDR3 is CASSSGDRNYGYTF. DNA of the CDR3: TGCGCCAGCAGCTCGGGGGACAGAAACTATGGCTACACCTTC. The J gene is TRBJ1-2, the V gene TRBV5-1, with 7 bases aligning to TRBD1. The germline V gene has CDR1 SGHRS and CDR2 YFSETQ. Trimming took 3 bases from V and 2 from J; bases not matched to a gene: 4. This CDR3 has 14 residues.

The gene calls are TRBV30 and TRBJ2-1; 7 bases match TRBD1. CDR1 is GTSNPN and CDR2 is SVGIG in the germline V gene (reference sequence). V was clipped by 3 bases and J by 4 bases; unmatched bases: 9. The CDR3 sequence is 15 residues long. The CDR3 DNA follows: TGTGCCTGGAGGGATTCGGGGACAGCTTACAATGAGCAGTTCTTC. Protein: CAWRDSGTAYNEQFF.

The chain combines TRBV14 with TRBJ1-2; 8 positions match TRBD1. Per the germline V gene, CDR1 is SGHDN and CDR2 is FVKESK. V gave up 2 bases and J gave up 5 bases; unmatched junction bases: 7. This CDR3 spans 15 amino acids. The CDR3 coding sequence is TGTGCCAGCAGCCAAAGCGGGACAGGCGGGTATGGCTACACCTTC. Translated, it gives CASSQSGTGGYGYTF.

The V and J genes are TRBV6-6 and TRBJ2-1; D possibly corresponds to TRBD2 (6 bases). The germline V gene encodes CDR1 MNHNY and CDR2 SVGAGI (reference sequence). V was shortened by 7 bases and J by 9 bases, with 16 bases between the two germline ends. The CDR3 length is 13 residues. The CDR3 loop is CASTRRDGVEQFF. CDR3 coding DNA: TGTGCCAGCACTAGGCGGGACGGGGTTGAGCAGTTCTTC.

This chain connects TRBV6-1 to TRBJ2-7, with 9 bases aligning to TRBD2. V dropped 6 bases and J dropped 6; count of bases not matched to a gene: 6. There are 13 residues in the CDR3. The germline gives CDR1 MNHNS, CDR2 SASEGT. CDR3: CASRLAGEREQYF. CDR3 nucleotide sequence: TGTGCCAGCAGATTAGCGGGGGAACGCGAGCAGTACTTC.

The chain uses TRBV7-2 and TRBJ2-3; 10 nucleotides line up with TRBD2. This CDR3 is 14 amino acids long. J gave up 6 bases and V 7 bases, and 7 bases lay outside the gene matches. Germline CDR1 is SGHTA and CDR2 is FQGNSA. The CDR3 nucleotides are TGTGCCAGCAACAAGGGACTAGCGCCTGATACGCAGTATTTT. This translates into CASNKGLAPDTQYF.

The chain couples TRBV6-5 to TRBJ2-5; D might be TRBD2 (7 bases). The CDR3 is made up of 12 amino acids. Germline V gene lookup returns CDR1 MNHEY and CDR2 SVGAGI. The V end was cut by 7 bases, the J end by 7 bases, with 13 bases between. The CDR3 here is CASTTRGGTQYF. The DNA of the CDR3 is TGTGCCAGCACCACTAGGGGGGGGACCCAGTACTTC.

The rearrangement links TRBV30 to TRBJ1-3; 8 bases are shared with TRBD1. CDR1 and CDR2 (germline): GTSNPN, SVGIG (reference sequence). This CDR3 comprises 19 residues. The V gene end was trimmed by 4 bases and the J gene end by 3 bases; junction bases not matched to a gene: 20. CDR3 amino acids: CAWTENGDRSPGCGNTIYF. As DNA, the CDR3 is TGTGCCTGGACCGAAAACGGGGACAGGTCCCCAGGCTGTGGAAACACCATATATTTT.